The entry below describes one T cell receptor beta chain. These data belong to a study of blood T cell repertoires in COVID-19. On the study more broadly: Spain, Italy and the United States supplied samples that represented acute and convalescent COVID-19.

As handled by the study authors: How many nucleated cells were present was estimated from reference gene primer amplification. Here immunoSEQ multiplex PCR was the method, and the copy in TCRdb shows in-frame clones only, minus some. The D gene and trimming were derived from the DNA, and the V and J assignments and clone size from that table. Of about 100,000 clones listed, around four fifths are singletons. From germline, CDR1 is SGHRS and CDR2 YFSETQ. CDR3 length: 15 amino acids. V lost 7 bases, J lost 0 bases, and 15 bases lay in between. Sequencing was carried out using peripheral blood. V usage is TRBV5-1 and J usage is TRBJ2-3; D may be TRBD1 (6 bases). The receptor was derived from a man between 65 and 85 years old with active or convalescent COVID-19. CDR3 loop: CASGHRAPSTDTQYF. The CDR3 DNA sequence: TGCGCCAGCGGACACAGGGCCCCTAGCACAGATACGCAGTATTTT.